The entry below describes one T cell receptor (beta chain). Its antigen is still unknown. Every isolated RNA sample was fully reverse transcribed, so sequencing captured expressed TCRB transcripts. TCRdb's copy holds only in-frame clones and misses some; the assay was immunoSEQ multiplex PCR. This sample has some 660,000 clones, with more than 13% found just once. The record originates from a study of beta chain features in type 1 diabetes. General study points: The study found fewer insertions and more deletions at VDJ junctions in type 1 diabetes patients. Type 1 diabetes patients had TCRB CDR3s that were shorter (moderately but significantly so) in all four CD4+ subsets.

Using CD45RO/CCR7/CD25/CD127/CD95/CD27, CD4+ naive, central memory, regulatory and stem cell-like memory cells were sorted. This receptor was taken from a man aged 18 to 29 with type 1 diabetes. Sequenced material: naive CD4+ T cells from blood.

The CDR3 nucleotides read TGTGCCAGCAGCGGACAGCCTAACTATGGCTACACCTTC. The encoded protein is CASSGQPNYGYTF. The chain employs TRBV14 and TRBJ1-2, with a tentative D call TRBD1 (6 bases). Trimming removed 5 bases at V and 0 bases at J, with 7 bases between. The CDR3 runs to 13 residues. CDR1 and CDR2 (germline): SGHDN, FVKESK.